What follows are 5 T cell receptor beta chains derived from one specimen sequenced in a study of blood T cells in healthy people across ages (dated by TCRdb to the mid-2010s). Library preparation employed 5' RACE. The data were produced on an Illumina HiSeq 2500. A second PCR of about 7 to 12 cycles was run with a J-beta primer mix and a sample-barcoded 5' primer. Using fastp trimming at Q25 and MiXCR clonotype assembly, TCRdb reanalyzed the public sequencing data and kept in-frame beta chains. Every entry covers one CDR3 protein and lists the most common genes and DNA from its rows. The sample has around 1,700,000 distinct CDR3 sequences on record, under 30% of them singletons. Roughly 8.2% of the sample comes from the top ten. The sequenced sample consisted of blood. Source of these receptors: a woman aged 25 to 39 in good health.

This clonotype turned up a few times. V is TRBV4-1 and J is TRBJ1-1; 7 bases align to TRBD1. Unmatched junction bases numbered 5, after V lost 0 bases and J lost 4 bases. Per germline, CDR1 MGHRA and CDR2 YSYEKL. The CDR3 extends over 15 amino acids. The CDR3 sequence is CASSQEGSGGTEAFF. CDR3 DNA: TGCGCCAGCAGCCAAGAGGGATCAGGGGGCACTGAAGCTTTCTTT.

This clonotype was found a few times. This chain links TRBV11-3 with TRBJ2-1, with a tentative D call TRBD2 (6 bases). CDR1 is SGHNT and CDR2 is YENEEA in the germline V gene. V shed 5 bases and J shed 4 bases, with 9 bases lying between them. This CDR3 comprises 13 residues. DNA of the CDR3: TGTGCCAGCAGCCCTAGCGTATACAATGAGCAGTTCTTC. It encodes CASSPSVYNEQFF.

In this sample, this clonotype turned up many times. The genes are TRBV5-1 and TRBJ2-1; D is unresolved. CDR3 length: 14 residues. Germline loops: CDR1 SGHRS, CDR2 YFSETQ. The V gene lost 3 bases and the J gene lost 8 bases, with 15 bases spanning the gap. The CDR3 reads CASSSGSFGDEQFF. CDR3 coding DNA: TGCGCCAGCAGCTCCGGGTCCTTTGGCGATGAGCAGTTCTTC.

CDR3 residues: CSVEDGLRAFF. The CDR3 DNA is TGCAGCGTTGAAGATGGGTTACGCGCTTTCTTT. The gene calls are TRBV29-1 and TRBJ1-1; no clear D. Per the germline V gene, CDR1 is SQVTM and CDR2 is ANQGSEA. This CDR3 spans 11 amino acids. Trimming removed 0 bases from V and 11 bases from J, with 10 bases in between.

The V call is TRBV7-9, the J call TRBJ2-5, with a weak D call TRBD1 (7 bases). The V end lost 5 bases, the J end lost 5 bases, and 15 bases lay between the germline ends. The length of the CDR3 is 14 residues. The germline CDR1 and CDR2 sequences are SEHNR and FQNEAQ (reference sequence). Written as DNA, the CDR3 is TGTGCCAGCAGCCCCCCCAGGGGGGCGGAGACCCAGTACTTC. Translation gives CASSPPRGAETQYF.